The 21 T cell receptor beta chains below all came from one sample that was sequenced in a study of blood T cell repertoires in COVID-19. Libraries were prepared by immunoSEQ multiplex PCR; TCRdb keeps only in-frame clonotypes and omits some of them. The sample holds roughly 220,000 clones, about 86% seen once. The sequenced material came from PBMCs or T cells enriched from blood (not recorded which). These TCRs come from a woman in her forties or fifties with acute COVID-19.

V and J are TRBV27 and TRBJ1-4; 9 bases match TRBD1. The CDR3 has 15 amino acids. Trimming at V came to 5 bases and at J to 8 bases, leaving 9 bases not matched to a gene. Looked up from germline, CDR1 is MNHEY and CDR2 is SMNVEV (reference sequence). CDR3 residues: CASSNPRDREEKLFF. For the CDR3, the DNA is TGTGCCAGCAGTAACCCCCGGGACAGGGAGGAAAAACTGTTTTTT.

The J gene is TRBJ2-4, the V gene TRBV9; D remains unclear. Deletions cut 7 bases from V and 7 bases from J, with 15 bases between. The CDR3 sequence is 13 residues long. Per the germline V gene, CDR1 is SGDLS and CDR2 is YYNGEE. CDR3 region: CASLAVGKNIQYF. DNA of the CDR3: TGTGCCAGCCTTGCTGTCGGTAAGAACATTCAGTACTTC.

This chain connects TRBV2 to TRBJ1-1; weak D call: TRBD1 (5 bases). Germline CDR1 SNHLY, CDR2 FYNNEI. V gave up 8 bases and J gave up 0 bases, with 10 bases separating them. CDR3 size: 13 residues. CDR3 sequence (DNA): TGTGCCAGCTCTCAGGACATGAACACTGAAGCTTTCTTT. This codes for CASSQDMNTEAFF.

This chain connects TRBV7-2 to TRBJ2-1; D unclear. The CDR3 is 16 amino acids. Germline-derived CDR1 and CDR2 are SGHTA and FQGNSA. Trimming removed 5 bases at V and 3 bases at J, with 17 bases between. Here the CDR3 DNA reads TGTGCCAGCAGCCACCAGACAAGAGTTTTCTACAATGAGCAGTTCTTC. Amino acid sequence: CASSHQTRVFYNEQFF. The full variable domain, completed using reference TRBV7-2 and TRBJ2-1, is GAGVSQSPSNKVTEKGKDVELRCDPISGHTALYWYRQSLGQGLEFLIYFQGNSAPDKSGLPSDRFSAERTGGSVSTLTIQRTQQEDSAVYLCASSHQTRVFYNEQFFGPGTRLTVL.

The chain combines TRBV29-1 with TRBJ2-7, with 7 bases identical to TRBD2. CDR1 is SQVTM, CDR2 ANQGSEA, per germline. V was clipped by 7 bases and J by 1 base; unmatched bases: 7. The CDR3 is made up of 13 amino acids. For the CDR3, the DNA is TGCAGCGCCCGGACTAGTGTTTCCTACGAGCAGTACTTC. This sequence encodes CSARTSVSYEQYF.

This chain uses TRBV30 with TRBJ2-2, with a tentative D call TRBD2 (6 bases). Per the germline V gene, CDR1 is GTSNPN and CDR2 is SVGIG (reference sequence). Trimming took 2 bases from V and 1 from J, leaving 14 bases between them. CDR3 length equals 16 residues. The CDR3 nucleotides are TGTGCCTGGAGTACGTTTCAGGGACTGAACACCGGGGAGCTGTTTTTT. It specifies CAWSTFQGLNTGELFF.

The chain employs TRBV19 and TRBJ1-5, with D unresolved. The CDR3 is 14 amino acids. Germline CDR1 LNHDA, CDR2 SQIVND (reference sequence). The V gene lost 5 bases and the J gene lost 2 bases, with 10 bases spanning the gap. The CDR3 DNA sequence: TGTGCCAGTAGTTTCCCGGGAGGCAATCAGCCCCAGCATTTT. It specifies CASSFPGGNQPQHF.

The genes are TRBV5-1 and TRBJ1-2; D is uncertain. CDR1 is SGHRS, CDR2 YFSETQ, per germline. Trimming cost V 4 bases and J 2 bases, with 18 bases left between them. The CDR3 is 16 amino acids. In nucleotides, the CDR3 is TGCGCCAGCAGCCCCGCAGCGTTTGTTCCCAACTATGGCTACACCTTC. Residues: CASSPAAFVPNYGYTF. The entire variable domain, with the rest obtained from reference TRBV5-1 and TRBJ1-2, is as follows: KAGVTQTPRYLIKTRGQQVTLSCSPISGHRSVSWYQQTPGQGLQFLFEYFSETQRNKGNFPGRFSGRQFSNSRSEMNVSTLELGDSALYLCASSPAAFVPNYGYTFGSGTRLTVV.

V is TRBV5-5 and J is TRBJ1-2; possible D gene TRBD1, 6 bases. Per germline, CDR1 SGHKS and CDR2 YYEKEE (reference sequence). V was cut by 0 bases and J by 0 bases, with 12 bases left in between. This CDR3 contains 16 residues. The CDR3 spells CASSLDWQGPNYGYTF. The CDR3 DNA reads TGTGCCAGCAGCTTGGACTGGCAGGGGCCTAACTATGGCTACACCTTC.

The chain carries TRBV27 and TRBJ1-1, with a tentative D call TRBD1 (5 bases). CDR1 and CDR2 from the germline V gene are MNHEY and SMNVEV (reference sequence). Trimming cost V 7 bases and J 0 bases, with 24 bases left between them. The CDR3 runs to 18 residues. CDR3: CASNTGGANKILNTEAFF. The CDR3 DNA sequence: TGTGCCAGCAACACCGGAGGGGCGAACAAAATTTTGAACACTGAAGCTTTCTTT.

The V and J genes are TRBV10-3 and TRBJ1-5; 7 positions match TRBD1. Trimming at V came to 2 bases and at J to 1 base, leaving 14 bases not matched to a gene. Per germline, CDR1 ENHRY and CDR2 SYGVKD. The CDR3 has 19 residues. CDR3 region: CAISETLGTAFTSNQPQHF. CDR3 in DNA: TGTGCCATCAGTGAGACCCTTGGGACAGCATTTACCAGCAATCAGCCCCAGCATTTT.

V is TRBV27 and J is TRBJ2-7; 7 nucleotides agree with TRBD2. J was trimmed by 6 bases and V by 2 bases; bases with no gene match: 7. Germline V gene sequence: CDR1 MNHEY, CDR2 SMNVEV (reference sequence). The CDR3 loop spans 14 amino acids. This CDR3 is CASSLVSGVSEQYF. CDR3 DNA: TGTGCCAGCAGTTTAGTGAGCGGGGTCTCCGAGCAGTACTTC.

The V and J genes are TRBV9 and TRBJ2-3; tentatively, D is TRBD2 (7 bases). Trimming stripped 4 bases from V and 1 base from J, with 13 bases between. The CDR3 extends over 15 amino acids. The germline CDR1 and CDR2 sequences are SGDLS and YYNGEE. DNA for the CDR3: TGTGCCAGCAGCTCGGGGGGCCTTCGCACAGATACGCAGTATTTT. Encoded protein: CASSSGGLRTDTQYF.

The chain combines TRBV4-1 with TRBJ1-2, with D unresolved. V gave up 1 base and J gave up 1 base, with 7 bases separating them. Germline CDR1 reads MGHRA; CDR2 reads YSYEKL. This CDR3 is built from 14 residues. The CDR3 here is CASSQARLNYGYTF. The CDR3 DNA reads TGCGCCAGCAGCCAAGCGAGACTTAACTATGGCTACACCTTC.

The chain recombines TRBV6-1 with TRBJ2-7, with a weak D call TRBD2 (5 bases). Germline V gene data show CDR1 as MNHNS and CDR2 as SASEGT. The CDR3 contains 15 residues. Trimming left V 3 bases short and J 1 base short, with 13 bases between. CDR3 sequence reads: CASSELAPGSYEQYF. The CDR3 DNA reads as TGTGCCAGCAGTGAGCTAGCCCCTGGGTCCTACGAGCAGTACTTC.

The J gene is TRBJ2-1, the V gene TRBV6-6; 11 bases are a match to TRBD2. Germline V gene lookup returns CDR1 MNHNY and CDR2 SVGAGI (reference sequence). With 10 bases clipped from V and 6 bases from J, the junction kept 8 bases outside the gene matches. The CDR3 has 14 residues. The CDR3 DNA follows: TGTGCCACCTGGGGACTAGCGGTGGTCAATGAGCAGTTCTTC. Encoded protein: CATWGLAVVNEQFF.

The V gene is TRBV6-6, the J gene TRBJ1-3, with D perhaps TRBD1 (6 bases). This CDR3 is 14 amino acids long. The V gene lost 4 bases and the J gene lost 0 bases, with 7 bases spanning the gap. Germline lookup yields CDR1 MNHNY and CDR2 SVGAGI (reference sequence). The CDR3 DNA follows: TGTGCCAGCAGTTTACAGGGCTCTGGAAACACCATATATTTT. Protein sequence: CASSLQGSGNTIYF.

The gene calls are TRBV27 and TRBJ1-1; D gene ambiguous. V was clipped by 6 bases and J by 4 bases, with 12 bases between them. Germline V gives CDR1 MNHEY, CDR2 SMNVEV (reference sequence). This CDR3 contains 13 residues. The chain's CDR3 is CASRPTRVTEAFF. Here the CDR3 DNA reads TGTGCCAGCAGGCCCACGAGGGTCACTGAAGCTTTCTTT.

The chain employs TRBV9 and TRBJ2-4; D possibly corresponds to TRBD2 (6 bases). Trimming took off 4 bases at V and 6 bases at J, with 14 bases between the two ends. The CDR3 consists of 14 residues. Germline V gene data show CDR1 as SGDLS and CDR2 as YYNGEE. The CDR3 DNA reads TGTGCCAGCAGCCCCGGGACTGGGGGAAACATTCAGTACTTC. This encodes CASSPGTGGNIQYF.

This clone was counted once. V and J are TRBV28 and TRBJ1-2, with D uncertain. This CDR3 contains 12 residues. Looked up from germline, CDR1 is MDHEN and CDR2 is SYDVKM. V was trimmed by 2 bases and J by 6 bases, leaving 7 bases between them. The CDR3 sequence is CASSLGQDGYTF. CDR3 sequence (DNA): TGTGCCAGCAGTTTAGGGCAGGATGGCTACACCTTC.

The rearrangement joins TRBV19 to TRBJ2-7; D is ambiguous. Germline V gene lookup returns CDR1 LNHDA and CDR2 SQIVND (reference sequence). V was trimmed by 10 bases and J by 8 bases, leaving 9 bases between them. The CDR3 runs 9 residues. Written as DNA, the CDR3 is TGTGCCACCCTACCCCAGCAGTACTTC. Translating it yields CATLPQQYF.